The sequence of this T cell receptor (beta chain) was determined in a study of blood T cell repertoires in COVID-19. The CDR3 runs 15 residues. The V gene lost 4 bases and the J gene lost 3 bases, with 13 bases spanning the gap. Looked up from germline, CDR1 is LNHDA and CDR2 is SQIVND (reference sequence). Repertoires were generated with immunoSEQ multiplex PCR, while TCRdb's copy carries only in-frame clones and drops some. The table has 150,000 to 200,000 clones, 82% seen once. Source material: peripheral blood. V is TRBV19 and J is TRBJ2-1; TRBD1 is a possible D gene (5 bases). The receptor was isolated from a woman aged 55-70 years with COVID-19, enrolled during active disease. The CDR3 DNA is TGTGCCAGTAGTAGGACATCTCCCTTCTACAATGAGCAGTTCTTC. Encoded protein: CASSRTSPFYNEQFF.